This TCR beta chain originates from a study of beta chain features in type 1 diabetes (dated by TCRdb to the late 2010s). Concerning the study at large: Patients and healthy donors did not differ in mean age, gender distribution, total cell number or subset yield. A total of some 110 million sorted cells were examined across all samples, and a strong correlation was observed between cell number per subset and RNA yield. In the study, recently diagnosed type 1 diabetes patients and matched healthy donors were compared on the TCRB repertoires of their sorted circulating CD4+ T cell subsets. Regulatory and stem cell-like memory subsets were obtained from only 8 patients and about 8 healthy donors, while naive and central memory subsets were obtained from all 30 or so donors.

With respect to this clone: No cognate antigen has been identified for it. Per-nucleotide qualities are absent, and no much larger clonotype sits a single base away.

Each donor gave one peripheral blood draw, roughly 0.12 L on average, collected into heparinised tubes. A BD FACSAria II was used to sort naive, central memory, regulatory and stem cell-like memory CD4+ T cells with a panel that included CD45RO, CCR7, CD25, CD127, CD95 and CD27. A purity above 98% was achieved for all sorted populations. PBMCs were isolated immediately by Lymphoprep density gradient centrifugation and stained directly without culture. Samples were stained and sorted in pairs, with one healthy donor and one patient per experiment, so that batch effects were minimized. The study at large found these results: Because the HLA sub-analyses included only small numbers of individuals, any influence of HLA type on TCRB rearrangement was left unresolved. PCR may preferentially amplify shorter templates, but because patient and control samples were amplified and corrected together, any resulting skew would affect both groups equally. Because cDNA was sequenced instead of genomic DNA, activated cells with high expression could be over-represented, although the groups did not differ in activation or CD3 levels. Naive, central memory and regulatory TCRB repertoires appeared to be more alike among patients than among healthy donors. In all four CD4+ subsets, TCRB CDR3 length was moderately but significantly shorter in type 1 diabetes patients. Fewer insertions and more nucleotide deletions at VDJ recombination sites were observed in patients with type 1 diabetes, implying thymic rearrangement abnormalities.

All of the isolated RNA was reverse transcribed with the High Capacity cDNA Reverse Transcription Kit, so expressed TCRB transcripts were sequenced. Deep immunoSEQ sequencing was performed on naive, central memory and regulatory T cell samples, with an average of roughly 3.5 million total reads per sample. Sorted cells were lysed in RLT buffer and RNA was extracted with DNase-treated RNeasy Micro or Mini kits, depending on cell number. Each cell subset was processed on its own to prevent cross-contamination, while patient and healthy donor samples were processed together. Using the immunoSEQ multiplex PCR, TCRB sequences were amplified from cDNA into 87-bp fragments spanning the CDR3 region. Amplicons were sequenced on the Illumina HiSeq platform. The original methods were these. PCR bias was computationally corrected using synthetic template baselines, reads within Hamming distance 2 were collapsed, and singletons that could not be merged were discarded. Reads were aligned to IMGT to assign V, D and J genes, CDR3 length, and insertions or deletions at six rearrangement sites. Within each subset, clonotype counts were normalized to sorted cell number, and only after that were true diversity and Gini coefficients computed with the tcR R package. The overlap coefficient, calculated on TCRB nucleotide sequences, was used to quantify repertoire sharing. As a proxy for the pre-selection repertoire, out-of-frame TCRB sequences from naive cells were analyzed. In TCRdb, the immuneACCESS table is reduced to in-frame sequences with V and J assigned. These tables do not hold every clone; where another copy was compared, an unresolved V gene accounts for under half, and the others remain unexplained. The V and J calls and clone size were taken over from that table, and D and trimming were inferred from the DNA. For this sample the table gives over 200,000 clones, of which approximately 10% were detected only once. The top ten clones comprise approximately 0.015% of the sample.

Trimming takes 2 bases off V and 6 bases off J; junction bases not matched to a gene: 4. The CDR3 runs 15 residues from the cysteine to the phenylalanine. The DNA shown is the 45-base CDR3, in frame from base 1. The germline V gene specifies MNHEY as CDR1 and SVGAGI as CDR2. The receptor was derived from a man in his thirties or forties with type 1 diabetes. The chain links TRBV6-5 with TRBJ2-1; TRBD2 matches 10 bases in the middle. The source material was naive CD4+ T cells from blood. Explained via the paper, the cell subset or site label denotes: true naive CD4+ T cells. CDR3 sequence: CASSYLAGAGNEQFF. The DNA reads TGTGCCAGCAGTTACCTAGCGGGGGCGGGCAATGAGCAGTTCTTC.